This TCR beta chain was captured in a study of T cell responses to AZD1222 COVID-19 vaccine. This CDR3 is built from 15 residues. The germline gives CDR1 SGHAT, CDR2 FQNNGV. V lost 0 bases and J 8 bases, leaving 14 bases between the germline ends. Findings and limits, study-wide: A rise in Spike-specific TCR breadth and depth followed two AZD1222 doses.

Doses given second, at about 4 or about 12 weeks, were pooled. About this clone itself: The antigen is unknown.

Repertoires were generated with immunoSEQ multiplex PCR, while TCRdb's copy carries only in-frame clones and drops some. Found here are about 85,000 clones, approximately 90% of them singletons; the top ten hold 8%. The sample consisted of peripheral blood, taken 28 days after the second AZD1222 dose. This sequence was found in an adult who received the AZD1222 COVID-19 vaccine. The gene calls are TRBV11-2 and TRBJ2-1, with TRBD2 as a possible D gene (5 bases). The CDR3, as DNA: TGTGCCAGCAGCTTAGAGTCCCTAGCCAGGTATGAGCAGTTCTTC. It encodes CASSLESLARYEQFF.